This T cell receptor (beta chain) was captured in a study of PD-1 blockade in classical Hodgkin lymphoma. Study-level findings and limits: Lower baseline TCR diversity was reported for newly diagnosed patients than for healthy donors.

Profiling relied on immunoSEQ multiplex PCR, and the TCRdb table lists in-frame clones only, not all of them. The sample records under 80,000 clones, about two thirds being singletons. In the case of this clone: Its target is unknown.

Relapses following autologous stem cell transplantation were seen in all patients, with brentuximab vedotin exposure varying. CDR3 length: 15 residues. Germline V gives CDR1 SGHRS, CDR2 YFSETQ. V shed 2 bases, J shed 1 base, and the junction held 4 bases outside the gene matches. This receptor was identified in a human donor with classical Hodgkin lymphoma. The rearrangement links TRBV5-1 to TRBJ1-1, with TRBD1 matching 8 bases. Sequencing was performed on peripheral blood mononuclear cells (PBMCs), taken before the second cycle of nivolumab. CDR3: CASSLQGGENTEAFF. The CDR3 DNA is TGCGCCAGCAGCTTACAGGGGGGAGAGAACACTGAAGCTTTCTTT.